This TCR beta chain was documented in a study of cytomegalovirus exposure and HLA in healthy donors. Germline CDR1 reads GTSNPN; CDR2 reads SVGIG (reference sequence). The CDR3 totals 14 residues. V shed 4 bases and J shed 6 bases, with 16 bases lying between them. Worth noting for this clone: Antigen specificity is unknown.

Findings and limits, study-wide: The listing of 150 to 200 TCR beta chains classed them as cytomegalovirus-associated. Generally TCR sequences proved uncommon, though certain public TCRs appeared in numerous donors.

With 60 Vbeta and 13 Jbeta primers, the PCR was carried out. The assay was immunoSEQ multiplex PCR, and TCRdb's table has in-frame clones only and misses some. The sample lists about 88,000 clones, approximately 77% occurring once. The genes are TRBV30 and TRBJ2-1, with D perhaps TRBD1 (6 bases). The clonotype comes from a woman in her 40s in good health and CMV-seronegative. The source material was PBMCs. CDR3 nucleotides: TGTGCCTGGACCAACCGCGCAGGGGTCAATGAGCAGTTCTTC. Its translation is CAWTNRAGVNEQFF.